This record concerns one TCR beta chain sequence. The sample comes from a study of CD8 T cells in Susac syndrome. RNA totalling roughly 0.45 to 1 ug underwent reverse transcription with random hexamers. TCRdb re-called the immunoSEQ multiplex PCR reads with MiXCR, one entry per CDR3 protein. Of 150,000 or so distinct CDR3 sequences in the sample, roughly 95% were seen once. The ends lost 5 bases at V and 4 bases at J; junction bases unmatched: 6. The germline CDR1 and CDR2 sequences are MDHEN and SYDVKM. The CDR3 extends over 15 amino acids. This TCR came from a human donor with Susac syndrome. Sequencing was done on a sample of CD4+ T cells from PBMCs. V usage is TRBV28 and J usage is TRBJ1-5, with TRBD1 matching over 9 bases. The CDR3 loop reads CASSIRTGANQPQHF. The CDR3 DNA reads TGTGCCAGCAGTATCCGGACAGGGGCGAATCAGCCCCAGCATTTT.